A single sample is the source of the 23 T cell receptor beta chains below, sequenced in a study of long-term antiretroviral therapy in people with HIV. They ran version v3.0 of the immunoSEQ assay at survey level. Only in-frame clones appear in the TCRdb table, and some are missing; sequencing was by immunoSEQ multiplex PCR. Counted here are 15,000 or so clones, roughly four fifths occurring once; the ten biggest clones make up 8.8%. Sequences were derived from unsorted PBMCs, sampled 0.3 years before starting antiretroviral therapy. These receptors all stem from a man over 45 with HIV.

The chain joins TRBV4-1 to TRBJ2-2; 10 bases are shared with TRBD2. The junction had 4 bases not matched to a gene; V was cut back by 1 base and J by 5 bases. This CDR3 has 16 residues. Germline-derived CDR1 and CDR2 are MGHRA and YSYEKL. The CDR3 loop is CASSQGGAGGTGELFF. The CDR3 nucleotides are TGCGCCAGCAGCCAAGGGGGAGCGGGAGGGACCGGGGAGCTGTTTTTT.

The chain is built from TRBV6-5 and TRBJ1-2; 7 positions match TRBD1. In germline, CDR1 is MNHEY, CDR2 SVGAGI. This CDR3 has 14 residues. J was trimmed by 4 bases and V by 6 bases; bases with no gene match: 8. CDR3 nucleotides: TGTGCCAGCAGCCTTAAGACAGGGATCTATGGCTACACCTTC. It translates to CASSLKTGIYGYTF.

The V call is TRBV6-4, the J call TRBJ2-3, with 8 nucleotides matching TRBD2. Losses at the gene ends were 6 bases for V and 1 base for J; bases not matched to a gene: 6. The V gene's germline CDR1 is MRHNA and CDR2 SNTAGT. The CDR3 loop spans 15 amino acids. As DNA, the CDR3 is TGTGCCAGCAGCGACACTAGCGGTGGCACAGATACGCAGTATTTT. Residues: CASSDTSGGTDTQYF.

The rearrangement joins TRBV5-1 to TRBJ2-1, with 11 positions matching TRBD2. V trimming: 4 bases; J trimming: 7 bases; junction bases outside the gene matches: 7. Per the germline V gene, CDR1 is SGHRS and CDR2 is YFSETQ. This CDR3 is 15 amino acids long. Here the CDR3 DNA reads TGCGCCAGCAGCCTTAGCGGGAGGGCCGAGAATGAGCAGTTCTTC. This encodes CASSLSGRAENEQFF.

V is TRBV27 and J is TRBJ2-3, with 9 bases fitting TRBD2. This CDR3 is built from 16 residues. Germline CDR1 is MNHEY and CDR2 is SMNVEV (reference sequence). J gave up 0 bases and V 3 bases, and 4 bases lay outside the gene matches. The CDR3 here is CASSLTSGFSTDTQYF. DNA for the CDR3: TGTGCCAGCAGTTTGACTAGCGGATTCAGCACAGATACGCAGTATTTT.

This clone is a singleton in its sample. This chain connects TRBV6-1 to TRBJ1-2; 9 bases are shared with TRBD1. The V gene's germline CDR1 is MNHNS and CDR2 SASEGT. This CDR3 is built from 16 residues. V trimming: 0 bases; J trimming: 8 bases; junction bases outside the gene matches: 10. The CDR3: CASSEAKGQGNRGYTF. The CDR3 bases are TGTGCCAGCAGTGAAGCGAAGGGACAGGGTAATAGGGGCTACACCTTC.

The chain couples TRBV4-2 to TRBJ2-3; D assignment may be TRBD1 or TRBD2 (5 bases each). V was cut by 1 base and J by 5 bases, with 13 bases left in between. Germline assignment: CDR1 LGHNA and CDR2 YNFKEQ. This CDR3 comprises 15 residues. The CDR3 nucleotides are TGTGCCAGCAGCCAAGGGGGGTTGCTCCTAGATACGCAGTATTTT. Encoded protein: CASSQGGLLLDTQYF.

The chain carries TRBV11-3 and TRBJ2-1, with 7 bases matching TRBD2. The CDR3 is 15 residues long. With V trimmed by 5 bases and J by 1 base, 5 bases remained unmatched. The V gene's germline CDR1 is SGHNT and CDR2 YENEEA. The CDR3, as DNA: TGTGCCAGCAGCCCCGGGGGGTTTTCCTACAATGAGCAGTTCTTC. Translated, it gives CASSPGGFSYNEQFF.

This chain links TRBV6-6 with TRBJ2-5, with D uncertain. The V gene lost 2 bases and the J gene lost 4 bases, with 14 bases spanning the gap. Looked up from germline, CDR1 is MNHNY and CDR2 is SVGAGI (reference sequence). The CDR3 length is 15 residues. Here the CDR3 DNA reads TGTGCCAGCAGTTACATCCAGGCCCCAGGAGAGACCCAGTACTTC. Protein product: CASSYIQAPGETQYF.

V usage is TRBV5-8 and J usage is TRBJ2-2, with D uncertain. Trimming cost V 4 bases and J 6 bases, with 13 bases left between them. CDR3 size: 14 residues. Germline V CDR1 and CDR2: SGHTS, YDEGEE. The CDR3 region has the DNA TGTGCCAGCAGCCTACATGCTTTGGCCGGGGAGCTGTTTTTT. Translation gives CASSLHALAGELFF. Together with reference TRBV5-8 and TRBJ2-2, the CDR3 gives the full variable domain: EAGVTQSPTHLIKTRGQQATLRCSPISGHTSVYWYQQALGLGLQFLLWYDEGEERNRGNFPPRFSGRQFPNYSSELNVNALELEDSALYLCASSLHALAGELFFGEGSRLTVL.

The chain carries TRBV2 and TRBJ2-7, with D perhaps TRBD1 or TRBD2 (6 bases each). V lost 6 bases to trimming and J lost 5 bases, with 11 bases between them. Germline CDR1 reads SNHLY; CDR2 reads FYNNEI. The CDR3 has 12 amino acids. Here the CDR3 DNA reads TGTGCCAGCAGGGTAGGGGGGAACGAGCAGTACTTC. It specifies CASRVGGNEQYF.

J is TRBJ1-1 and V is TRBV12-5; 11 bases align to TRBD1. J was trimmed by 7 bases and V by 6 bases; bases with no gene match: 10. The length of the CDR3 is 15 residues. The germline gives CDR1 LGHNT, CDR2 FRNRAP. The CDR3 sequence: CASGFLGQGAGEAFF. In DNA, the CDR3 is TGTGCTAGTGGATTCTTAGGACAGGGGGCAGGTGAAGCTTTCTTT.

This clone was detected only a few times. The rearrangement uses TRBV14 and TRBJ1-6; unclear D gene. V lost 5 bases, J lost 8 bases, and 13 bases lay in between. Germline V gives CDR1 SGHDN, CDR2 FVKESK. CDR3 length equals 14 residues. The CDR3 loop reads CASSTLGEYSPLHF. CDR3 DNA sequence: TGTGCCAGCAGCACTCTAGGAGAGTATTCACCCCTCCACTTT.

This clone was recorded once. The V and J genes are TRBV6-5 and TRBJ2-3; possible D gene TRBD1, 5 bases. Germline V gene sequence: CDR1 MNHEY, CDR2 SVGAGI. CDR3 length equals 14 residues. V lost 6 bases to trimming and J lost 2 bases, with 12 bases between them. CDR3 protein: CASSPDTYTDTQYF. Here the CDR3 DNA reads TGTGCCAGCAGCCCGGACACCTACACAGATACGCAGTATTTT.

The rearrangement links TRBV28 to TRBJ1-5; no definite D call. V dropped 5 bases and J dropped 6 bases, with 17 bases sitting between them. This CDR3 region has 15 residues. Germline CDR1 and CDR2: MDHEN and SYDVKM. For the CDR3, the DNA is TGTGCCAGCAGTCTCTACAGTCCGGGTTCTCAGCCCCAGCATTTT. It yields the protein CASSLYSPGSQPQHF.

This rearrangement joins TRBV19 to TRBJ2-1; 7 nucleotides line up with TRBD2. CDR1 is LNHDA and CDR2 is SQIVND in the germline V gene (reference sequence). J gave up 2 bases and V 5 bases, and 6 bases lay outside the gene matches. The CDR3 extends over 15 amino acids. The CDR3, as DNA: TGTGCCAGTAGTTATAGCGGGCCAACCTACAATGAGCAGTTCTTC. Residues: CASSYSGPTYNEQFF. Filled out from reference TRBV19 and TRBJ2-1, the complete variable domain reads DGGITQSPKYLFRKEGQNVTLSCEQNLNHDAMYWYRQDPGQGLRLIYYSQIVNDFQKGDIAEGYSVSREKKESFPLTVTSAQKNPTAFYLCASSYSGPTYNEQFFGPGTRLTVL.

The chain carries TRBV30 and TRBJ2-7; D is unclear. Germline CDR1 and CDR2: GTSNPN and SVGIG (reference sequence). The CDR3 covers 14 residues. Trimming left V 3 bases short and J 0 bases short, with 12 bases between. In DNA, the CDR3 is TGTGCCTGGAGGGAGTCGGGCGGCTCCTACGAGCAGTACTTC. Protein: CAWRESGGSYEQYF.

V usage is TRBV7-3 and J usage is TRBJ1-1; maybe TRBD1 (6 bases). The CDR3 is 15 amino acids. V was trimmed by 6 bases and J by 1 base, leaving 15 bases between them. The germline gives CDR1 SGHTA, CDR2 FQGTGA. This CDR3 reads CASRLTGGGNTEAFF. CDR3 nucleotide sequence: TGTGCCAGCAGGCTAACGGGAGGGGGGAACACTGAAGCTTTCTTT. The variable domain in full, with the rest retrieved from reference TRBV7-3 and TRBJ1-1, is GAGVSQTPSNKVTEKGKYVELRCDPISGHTALYWYRQSLGQGPEFLIYFQGTGAADDSGLPNDRFFAVRPEGSVSTLKIQRTERGDSAVYLCASRLTGGGNTEAFFGQGTRLTVV.

The rearrangement joins TRBV6-5 to TRBJ1-4, with TRBD1 as a possible D gene (6 bases). CDR1 and CDR2 from the germline V gene are MNHEY and SVGAGI. Trimming cost V 0 bases and J 5 bases, with 10 bases left between them. There are 15 residues in the CDR3. The CDR3 protein is CASSYSWTENEKLFF. CDR3 sequence (DNA): TGTGCCAGCAGTTACTCGTGGACAGAGAATGAAAAACTGTTTTTT.

J is TRBJ1-2 and V is TRBV4-3; TRBD1 matches 7 bases. V shed 4 bases, J shed 1 base, and the junction held 0 bases outside the gene matches. CDR3 length: 13 residues. Per germline, CDR1 LGHNA and CDR2 YSLEER. CDR3 bases: TGCGCCAGCAGCCCAGGGGGTAACTATGGCTACACCTTC. It is translated as CASSPGGNYGYTF.

The J gene is TRBJ2-5, the V gene TRBV19, with 8 nucleotides matching TRBD2. Per germline, CDR1 LNHDA and CDR2 SQIVND (reference sequence). The CDR3 consists of 14 residues. The trim removed 5 bases at V and 1 base at J, leaving 3 bases unmatched. The CDR3 nucleotides are TGTGCCAGTAGTTCGCGGGGGGCCCAAGAGACCCAGTACTTC. Translation: CASSSRGAQETQYF.

The chain recombines TRBV11-2 with TRBJ2-7; D is perhaps TRBD1 (6 bases). V was trimmed by 0 bases and J by 3 bases, leaving 15 bases between them. The V gene's germline CDR1 is SGHAT and CDR2 FQNNGV. CDR3 length: 16 residues. CDR3 DNA sequence: TGTGCCAGCAGCTTAGATCGAGGGCAGGGGAACTACGAGCAGTACTTC. Its translation: CASSLDRGQGNYEQYF. Complete variable domain (other parts from reference TRBV11-2 and TRBJ2-7): EAGVAQSPRYKIIEKRQSVAFWCNPISGHATLYWYQQILGQGPKLLIQFQNNGVVDDSQLPKDRFSAERLKGVDSTLKIQPAKLEDSAVYLCASSLDRGQGNYEQYFGPGTRLTVT.

The CDR3: CASTRRSGDATNEKLFF. CDR3 DNA: TGTGCCAGCACCCGAAGGTCGGGGGACGCAACTAATGAAAAACTGTTTTTT. The chain joins TRBV28 to TRBJ1-4, with D maybe TRBD1 (5 bases). The CDR3 covers 17 residues. Germline V gene sequence: CDR1 MDHEN, CDR2 SYDVKM. Trimming shortened V by 7 bases and J by 0 bases, and 18 bases separated the two germline ends. Looking up the rest from reference TRBV28 and TRBJ1-4 gives the full variable domain: DVKVTQSSRYLVKRTGEKVFLECVQDMDHENMFWYRQDPGLGLRLIYFSYDVKMKEKGDIPEGYSVSREKKERFSLILESASTNQTSMYLCASTRRSGDATNEKLFFGSGTQLSVL.